What follows is one T cell receptor beta chain and its context. The antigen is unknown. This sample is part of a study of T cell responses to AZD1222 COVID-19 vaccine. The table came from immunoSEQ multiplex PCR; TCRdb's copy has only in-frame clones and leaves some out. The table lists 150,000 to 200,000 clones, about 91% of them singletons. Second-dose schedules of about 4 or about 12 weeks were combined. Study results and limitations: Donors, mostly white British, included more females; clonal diversity was possibly underestimated. The study found vaccine-associated CD4 TCRs spanning spike, dominant at 160-218 and 743-854. The study identified only five to seven AZD1222 recipients as seropositive at baseline.

This sequence was found in an adult who received the AZD1222 COVID-19 vaccine. Specimen: peripheral blood, collected 28 days after the second AZD1222 dose.

CDR3 DNA sequence: TGTGCCAGCACCGGGACAGGATGGGACGAGCAGTACTTC. Translated, it gives CASTGTGWDEQYF. The V gene is TRBV5-6, the J gene TRBJ2-7; 8 bases match TRBD1. The CDR3 extends over 13 amino acids. Germline V CDR1 and CDR2: SGHDT, YYEEEE. With 6 bases clipped from V and 5 bases from J, the junction kept 7 bases outside the gene matches.